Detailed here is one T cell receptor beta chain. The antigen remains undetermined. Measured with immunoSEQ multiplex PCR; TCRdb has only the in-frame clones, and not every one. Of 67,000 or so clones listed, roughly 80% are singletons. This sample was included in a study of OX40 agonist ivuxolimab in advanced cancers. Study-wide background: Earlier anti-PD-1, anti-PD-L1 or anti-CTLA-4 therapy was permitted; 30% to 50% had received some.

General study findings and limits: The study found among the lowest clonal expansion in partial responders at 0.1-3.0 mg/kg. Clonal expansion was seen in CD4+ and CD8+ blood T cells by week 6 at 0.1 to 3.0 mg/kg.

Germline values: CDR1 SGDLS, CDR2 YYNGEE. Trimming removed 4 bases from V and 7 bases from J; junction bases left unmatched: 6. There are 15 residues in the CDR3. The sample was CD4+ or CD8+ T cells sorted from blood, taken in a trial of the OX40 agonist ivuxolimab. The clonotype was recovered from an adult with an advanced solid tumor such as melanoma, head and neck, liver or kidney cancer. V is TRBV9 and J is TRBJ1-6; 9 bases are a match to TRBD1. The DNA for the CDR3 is TGTGCCAGCAGCCCCGGACAGGGGCCCAATTCACCCCTCCACTTT. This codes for CASSPGQGPNSPLHF.